These T cell receptor beta chains were read from a single sample in a study of cytomegalovirus exposure and HLA in healthy donors. Clones were sequenced by immunoSEQ multiplex PCR, and TCRdb holds only the in-frame ones, with some missing. Here the sample spans around 200,000 clones, 75% to 85% being singletons. The specimen sequenced was PBMCs. The source of these receptors is a woman aged 45 to 65 in good health and CMV-seronegative. Both conserved end residues are part of each CDR3. The D gene is left open where the match is weak. Clone size is not always given. Where it is, it says once, few, many or a class for expanded clones.

>TRBD2|TRBV5-1|TRBJ2-3|.
CASSSSGRVSTDTQYF
TGCGCCAGCAGCTCTAGCGGGAGGGTTAGCACAGATACGCAGTATTTT
>.|TRBV13|TRBJ1-2|.
CASREDRTPGYGYTF
TGTGCCAGCCGAGAGGACAGAACCCCTGGCTATGGCTACACCTTC
>.|TRBV28|TRBJ1-2|.
CALQEDNYGYTF
TGTGCCCTTCAGGAGGACAACTATGGCTACACCTTC
>.|TRBV5-6|TRBJ2-3|.
CASSLTGQVGDTQYF
TGTGCCAGCAGCTTGACAGGGCAGGTTGGGGATACGCAGTATTTT
>.|TRBV4-2|TRBJ1-2|.
CASSPATGLDGYTF
TGTGCCAGCAGCCCTGCCACAGGGTTGGATGGCTACACCTTC
>TRBD2|TRBV28|TRBJ2-1|.
CASSTRLAGSPRGYNEQFF
TGTGCCAGCAGTACCAGACTAGCGGGTTCACCCAGGGGCTACAATGAGCAGTTCTTC
>.|TRBV5-1|TRBJ2-1|.
CASSLYVTVNNEQFF
TGCGCCAGCAGCTTGTACGTGACAGTTAACAATGAGCAGTTCTTC
>TRBD1|TRBV18|TRBJ2-5|.
CASSPPTGGRETQYF
TGTGCCAGCTCACCACCGACAGGGGGTAGAGAGACCCAGTACTTC
>.|TRBV28|TRBJ1-1|.
CASILGGVNTEAFF
TGTGCCAGCATCCTGGGGGGGGTTAACACTGAAGCTTTCTTT
>TRBD2|TRBV28|TRBJ2-2|.
CASSSGGFANTGELFF
TGTGCCAGCAGTTCCGGGGGGTTCGCGAACACCGGGGAGCTGTTTTTT
>TRBD1|TRBV5-4|TRBJ1-1|.
CASSLGDRARLNTEAFF
TGTGCCAGCAGCTTGGGGGACAGGGCCAGACTGAACACTGAAGCTTTCTTT
>.|TRBV30|TRBJ1-2|.
CAWRGGNDNYGYTF
TGTGCCTGGAGGGGGGGGAATGATAACTATGGCTACACCTTC
>TRBD1|TRBV6-5|TRBJ2-7|.
CASSASGTASYEQYF
TGTGCCAGCAGCGCATCCGGGACAGCGTCCTACGAGCAGTACTTC
>TRBD2|TRBV19|TRBJ2-5|once
CATRAIRTSGSTKETQYF
TGTGCCACTAGAGCTATTAGGACTAGCGGGAGCACTAAAGAGACCCAGTACTTC
>.|TRBV27|TRBJ1-4|.
CASSPGGEEKLFF
TGTGCCAGCAGTCCCGGAGGGGAGGAAAAACTGTTTTTT
>TRBD2|TRBV4-1|TRBJ2-1|.
CASSQAGTSAHNEQFF
TGCGCCAGCAGCCAAGCAGGGACTAGCGCGCACAATGAGCAGTTCTTC
>TRBD1|TRBV7-2|TRBJ2-1|.
CASTPKDRGQPGVYNEQFF
TGTGCCAGCACCCCTAAAGACAGGGGGCAGCCAGGCGTGTACAATGAGCAGTTCTTC
>TRBD1|TRBV19|TRBJ2-7|.
CASRPRWGQASYEQYF
TGTGCCAGTAGACCACGATGGGGACAGGCTTCCTACGAGCAGTACTTC
>.|TRBV25-1|TRBJ2-7|.
CASIGTRTYEQYF
TGTGCCAGCATAGGGACACGAACCTACGAGCAGTACTTC
>TRBD2|TRBV7-8|TRBJ2-1|once
CASSFPGGRAYNEQFF
TGTGCCAGCAGCTTCCCCGGGGGGAGGGCATACAATGAGCAGTTCTTC
>TRBD1|TRBV7-2|TRBJ1-3|.
CASSSPGQGKNTIYF
TGTGCCAGCAGCTCACCGGGACAGGGGAAAAACACCATATATTTT
>.|TRBV5-4|TRBJ2-5|.
CASSSLEGSGETQYF
TGTGCCAGCAGCTCGCTGGAAGGGTCGGGGGAGACCCAGTACTTC
>.|TRBV30|TRBJ2-7|.
CAWSVPAVHSRRIEQYF
TGTGCCTGGAGTGTTCCAGCGGTCCATTCCCGTCGGATCGAGCAGTACTTC
>.|TRBV5-4|TRBJ2-3|.
CASSLSTTDTQYF
TGTGCCAGCAGCCTATCAACTACAGATACGCAGTATTTT
>.|TRBV5-8|TRBJ1-1|once
CASSRGHTEAFF
TGTGCCAGCAGCAGGGGACATACTGAAGCTTTCTTT
>.|TRBV5-8|TRBJ2-1|.
CASSLAKYSYNEQFF
TGTGCCAGCAGCTTGGCCAAGTACTCTTACAATGAGCAGTTCTTC
>.|TRBV21-1|TRBJ1-4|.
CASSKLQPGGEGEKLFF
TGTGCCAGCAGCAAATTGCAGCCAGGGGGAGAGGGTGAAAAACTGTTTTTT
>TRBD1|TRBV5-1|TRBJ1-1|.
CASSPGTGALNTEAFF
TGCGCCAGCAGCCCAGGGACAGGGGCATTGAACACTGAAGCTTTCTTT
>TRBD2|TRBV5-1|TRBJ2-3|.
CASSLARAGGTDTQYF
TGCGCCAGCAGCTTGGCGCGGGCGGGAGGCACAGATACGCAGTATTTT
>.|TRBV5-8|TRBJ1-2|.
CASSWGDDRVYGYTF
TGTGCCAGCAGTTGGGGGGACGACCGAGTTTATGGCTACACCTTC
>TRBD1|TRBV6-5|TRBJ2-1|.
CASSLQGAFSEQFF
TGTGCCAGCAGTCTACAGGGGGCTTTCAGTGAGCAGTTCTTC
>.|TRBV7-8|TRBJ1-2|.
CASSPLPADKGYGYTF
TGTGCCAGCAGCCCCCTCCCGGCTGACAAAGGCTATGGCTACACCTTC
>.|TRBV28|TRBJ2-7|.
CASSPPGGPYEQYF
TGTGCCAGCAGTCCCCCCGGCGGTCCCTACGAGCAGTACTTC
>.|TRBV5-1|TRBJ2-5|.
CASSFREQETQYF
TGCGCCAGCAGCTTTAGGGAGCAAGAGACCCAGTACTTC
>TRBD2|TRBV27|TRBJ2-7|.
CASSHDRGGSPDEQYF
TGTGCCAGCAGTCACGACCGCGGGGGGTCTCCGGACGAGCAGTACTTC
>TRBD1|TRBV15|TRBJ1-2|.
CATSSLDWGQVLNYGYTF
TGTGCCACCAGCAGTCTCGATTGGGGACAGGTTCTTAACTATGGCTACACCTTC
>TRBD1|TRBV6-5|TRBJ2-7|.
CASSYSKAGGSYEQYF
TGTGCCAGCAGTTACTCGAAGGCAGGGGGTTCCTACGAGCAGTACTTC
>.|TRBV10-3|TRBJ2-6|.
CAISLRTGANVLTF
TGTGCCATCAGTCTCCGTACTGGGGCCAACGTCCTGACTTTC
>TRBD2|TRBV11-3|TRBJ2-1|.
CASSLGLAVNNEQFF
TGTGCCAGCAGCTTAGGACTAGCGGTTAACAATGAGCAGTTCTTC
>.|TRBV10-3|TRBJ2-7|.
CAISEGRGYYEQYF
TGTGCCATCAGTGAAGGCAGGGGATACTACGAGCAGTACTTC
>TRBD2|TRBV4-2|TRBJ2-7|.
CASSLGTSGSPTYEQYF
TGTGCCAGCAGCCTTGGGACTAGCGGGTCCCCTACCTACGAGCAGTACTTC
>.|TRBV7-2|TRBJ1-5|.
CASSRQASNQPQHF
TGTGCCAGCAGCCGACAGGCTAGCAATCAGCCCCAGCATTTT
>.|TRBV6-5|TRBJ2-7|.
CASSYRAGNSYEQYF
TGTGCCAGCAGTTACAGGGCGGGTAACTCCTACGAGCAGTACTTC
>.|TRBV10-3|TRBJ1-3|.
CAIMDTLGGNTIYF
TGTGCCATCATGGACACCCTTGGAGGAAACACCATATATTTT
>TRBD2|TRBV20-1|TRBJ2-7|.
CSARLAFEQYF
TGCAGTGCCAGACTAGCGTTCGAGCAGTACTTC
>TRBD1|TRBV18|TRBJ1-1|.
CASSRSGGDTEAFF
TGTGCCAGCTCACGTTCAGGGGGAGACACTGAAGCTTTCTTT
>TRBD2|TRBV5-4|TRBJ2-7|.
CASSLRSGEYYEQYF
TGTGCCAGCAGCTTGAGGAGCGGGGAATACTACGAGCAGTACTTC
>.|TRBV6-5|TRBJ2-3|.
CASSYSTSYTDTQYF
TGTGCCAGCAGTTACTCAACTAGCTACACAGATACGCAGTATTTT
>TRBD1|TRBV7-8|TRBJ1-2|.
CASGEDRGYGYTF
TGTGCCAGCGGGGAGGACAGGGGTTATGGCTACACCTTC
>.|TRBV7-9|TRBJ2-7|.
CSSSTITYEQYF
TGTTCCAGCAGCACTATAACCTACGAGCAGTACTTC
>.|TRBV18|TRBJ1-1|.
CASSPYGNTEAFF
TGTGCCAGCTCACCGTACGGGAACACTGAAGCTTTCTTT
>.|TRBV5-1|TRBJ1-2|.
CASSSAGPSRYGYTF
TGCGCCAGCAGCTCCGCGGGCCCCTCTAGATATGGCTACACCTTC
>.|TRBV19|TRBJ2-7|.
CATQDRGSLYEQYF
TGTGCCACTCAAGATCGGGGGAGTCTCTACGAGCAGTACTTC